Shown below are 26 T cell receptor beta chains from a single sample sequenced in a study of cytotoxic CD8 clonotypes in ibrutinib-treated CLL. TCRdb's copy holds only in-frame clones and misses some; the assay was immunoSEQ multiplex PCR. The table shows under 200,000 clones, with about four fifths occurring only once. This material consisted of PBMCs, taken after 12 months of ibrutinib treatment. The receptors stem from a human donor with chronic lymphocytic leukemia.

The V call is TRBV18, the J call TRBJ2-7, with 11 positions matching TRBD2. CDR3 length equals 14 residues. Germline CDR1 KGHSH, CDR2 LQKENI. The trim removed 4 bases at V and 3 bases at J, leaving 2 bases unmatched. The CDR3 region is CASSLGTSGYEQYF. The CDR3 coding sequence is TGTGCCAGCTCACTCGGGACTAGCGGCTACGAGCAGTACTTC.

This clone turned up a few times. The rearrangement links TRBV6-1 to TRBJ2-7; the match to TRBD1 covers 7 bases. The CDR3 covers 14 residues. V was pared by 10 bases and J by 3 bases, with 12 bases of the junction left unmatched. The V gene's germline CDR1 is MNHNS and CDR2 SASEGT. The CDR3 coding sequence is TGTGCCACCCAAAGGGACAGCCCGATCTACGAGCAGTACTTC. Residues: CATQRDSPIYEQYF.

The chain employs TRBV29-1 and TRBJ2-5; TRBD2 matches 9 bases. CDR1 and CDR2 from the germline V gene are SQVTM and ANQGSEA. The CDR3 loop spans 13 amino acids. J gave up 3 bases and V 4 bases, and 3 bases lay outside the gene matches. The CDR3 sequence is CSVVPSGKETQYF. The CDR3 DNA follows: TGCAGCGTTGTTCCTAGCGGGAAAGAGACCCAGTACTTC. The full variable domain, with the rest looked up from reference TRBV29-1 and TRBJ2-5, is SAVISQKPSRDICQRGTSLTIQCQVDSQVTMMFWYRQQPGQSLTLIATANQGSEATYESGFVIDKFPISRPNLTFSTLTVSNMSPEDSSIYLCSVVPSGKETQYFGPGTRLLVL.

The CDR3 coding sequence is TGTGCCAGCAGTGGTTGGGACAGGGGGCAGGTTCTGGGCAATCAGCCCCAGCATTTT. Its translation is CASSGWDRGQVLGNQPQHF. The genes are TRBV6-1 and TRBJ1-5; 12 positions agree with TRBD1. In germline, CDR1 is MNHNS, CDR2 SASEGT. CDR3 length: 19 amino acids. With V trimmed by 4 bases and J by 2 bases, 12 bases remained unmatched.

This chain connects TRBV2 to TRBJ2-5; the D is unclear. Trimming shortened V by 4 bases and J by 4 bases, and 10 bases separated the two germline ends. Looked up from germline, CDR1 is SNHLY and CDR2 is FYNNEI. CDR3 length: 13 residues. The CDR3 sequence is CASSANLRETQYF. The CDR3 nucleotides are TGTGCCAGCAGTGCTAACCTGCGAGAGACCCAGTACTTC.

J is TRBJ2-7 and V is TRBV7-9, with 7 nucleotides matching TRBD1. CDR1 and CDR2 from the germline V gene are SEHNR and FQNEAQ (reference sequence). V shed 5 bases and J 4 bases; nucleotides not matched to a gene: 5. CDR3 length: 13 residues. The CDR3 reads CASSRQGKYEQYF. As DNA, the CDR3 is TGTGCCAGCAGCCGACAGGGAAAATACGAGCAGTACTTC.

The rearrangement uses TRBV7-2 and TRBJ2-3, with D perhaps given as TRBD1 or TRBD2 (5 bases each). This CDR3 region has 15 residues. Germline assignment: CDR1 SGHTA and CDR2 FQGNSA. V was trimmed by 5 bases and J by 1 base, leaving 13 bases between them. CDR3: CASSKQGPRTDTQYF. The CDR3, as DNA: TGTGCCAGCAGCAAGCAGGGACCGCGCACAGATACGCAGTATTTT. The entire variable domain, with the rest obtained from reference TRBV7-2 and TRBJ2-3, is as follows: GAGVSQSPSNKVTEKGKDVELRCDPISGHTALYWYRQSLGQGLEFLIYFQGNSAPDKSGLPSDRFSAERTGGSVSTLTIQRTQQEDSAVYLCASSKQGPRTDTQYFGPGTRLTVL.

The J gene is TRBJ2-1, the V gene TRBV21-1; the listed D gene, TRBD1, was not tested against the DNA. TRBV21-1 is reported as a pseudogene. CDR3 length: 19 amino acids. For the CDR3, the DNA is TGTGCCAGCAGCACTCCCCATCTTTCTGGACAGGGGTCCTACAATGAGCAGTTCTTC. Amino acid sequence: CASSTPHLSGQGSYNEQFF.

The chain links TRBV5-1 to TRBJ1-1, with TRBD1 identical over 7 bases. V was pared by 4 bases and J by 9 bases, with 3 bases of the junction left unmatched. This CDR3 spans 11 amino acids. The germline gives CDR1 SGHRS, CDR2 YFSETQ. The chain's CDR3 is CASSGDSQAFF. The CDR3 DNA reads as TGCGCCAGCAGCGGGGACAGCCAAGCTTTCTTT.

The chain recombines TRBV7-2 with TRBJ2-5; D may correspond to TRBD1 or TRBD2 (5 bases each). CDR1 is SGHTA, CDR2 FQGNSA, per germline. The CDR3 loop spans 15 amino acids. Trimming shortened V by 1 base and J by 5 bases, and 14 bases separated the two germline ends. This CDR3 reads CASSLGDRRRETQYF. The DNA of the CDR3 is TGTGCCAGCAGCTTAGGGGACCGCAGGAGGGAGACCCAGTACTTC.

This clone was recorded a few times. Here the CDR3 reads CASSFPDGGTLYGYTF. DNA for the CDR3: TGCGCCAGCAGCTTTCCGGACGGAGGGACTCTTTATGGCTACACCTTC. V is TRBV5-1 and J is TRBJ1-2, with D perhaps TRBD1 (5 bases). Germline V gives CDR1 SGHRS, CDR2 YFSETQ. V lost 2 bases and J 5 bases, leaving 19 bases between the germline ends. This CDR3 spans 16 amino acids. The complete variable domain, with remaining parts taken from reference TRBV5-1 and TRBJ1-2, reads KAGVTQTPRYLIKTRGQQVTLSCSPISGHRSVSWYQQTPGQGLQFLFEYFSETQRNKGNFPGRFSGRQFSNSRSEMNVSTLELGDSALYLCASSFPDGGTLYGYTFGSGTRLTVV.

The rearrangement joins TRBV7-2 to TRBJ2-5; D is unresolved. Germline CDR1 SGHTA, CDR2 FQGNSA. The CDR3 contains 15 residues. V lost 5 bases and J lost 1, with 14 bases in between. The CDR3 sequence: CASSPTHYVQETQYF. CDR3 in DNA: TGTGCCAGCAGCCCGACCCACTATGTCCAAGAGACCCAGTACTTC.

This clone was detected a few times. The chain combines TRBV23-1 with TRBJ2-3; 15 positions match TRBD2. TRBV23-1 is classed as an ORF, of uncertain function. CDR3 size: 18 residues. The V gene end was trimmed by 9 bases and the J gene end by 3 bases; junction bases not matched to a gene: 13. This CDR3 is CARSRGLAGGNETDTQYF. CDR3 nucleotides: TGCGCCAGAAGCCGTGGACTAGCGGGGGGGAATGAAACAGATACGCAGTATTTT.

The chain employs TRBV28 and TRBJ2-7; a possible D gene is TRBD1 (6 bases). The CDR3 runs 12 residues. CDR1 and CDR2 (germline): MDHEN, SYDVKM. Trimming removed 7 bases from V and 3 bases from J, with 10 bases in between. The CDR3 DNA is TGTGCCAGCACGGCACAGGGCTACGAGCAGTACTTC. This sequence encodes CASTAQGYEQYF.

J is TRBJ1-4 and V is TRBV28, with no clear D. The germline gives CDR1 MDHEN, CDR2 SYDVKM. Trimming shortened V by 2 bases and J by 4 bases, and 20 bases separated the two germline ends. CDR3 size: 18 residues. DNA of the CDR3: TGTGCCAGCAGTTTAATAGGTGGTGTTGGCAGGTTTAATGAAAAACTGTTTTTT. Protein product: CASSLIGGVGRFNEKLFF.

V usage is TRBV7-2 and J usage is TRBJ1-6, with 7 positions matching TRBD1. This CDR3 spans 16 amino acids. CDR1 is SGHTA and CDR2 is FQGNSA in the germline V gene. V lost 1 base and J lost 14; bases outside the gene matches: 14. CDR3 residues: CASSLGPDRDLQSLHF. Written as DNA, the CDR3 is TGTGCCAGCAGCTTAGGTCCAGACAGGGACTTACAGTCCCTCCACTTT.

The chain has TRBV28 and TRBJ2-1, with 8 bases fitting TRBD1. CDR1 and CDR2 (germline): MDHEN, SYDVKM. The ends lost 6 bases at V and 6 bases at J; junction bases unmatched: 4. The CDR3 has 13 residues. This CDR3 is CASRLTGGNEQFF. In DNA, the CDR3 is TGTGCCAGCAGGCTCACAGGGGGCAATGAGCAGTTCTTC.

This chain joins TRBV21-1 and TRBJ2-5; TRBD1, the D gene given by the table, was not confirmed from the DNA. The J call may be wrong; the DNA end is better matched by TRBJ2-7. TRBV21-1 is a known pseudogene. CDR3 length equals 14 residues. In DNA, the CDR3 is TGTGCCAGCAGCCTGGCCGACAGGGGAGACGAGCAGTACTTC. The encoded protein is CASSLADRGDEQYF.

The chain combines TRBV5-5 with TRBJ1-6, with D possibly TRBD1 on 6 matching bases. V lost 4 bases and J lost 7, with 15 bases in between. The CDR3 sequence is 15 residues long. Germline V gene lookup returns CDR1 SGHKS and CDR2 YYEKEE (reference sequence). In DNA form, the CDR3 reads TGTGCCAGCAGCGTAAAACAGGGAGAGAATTCACCCCTCCACTTT. It specifies CASSVKQGENSPLHF.

This rearrangement joins TRBV30 to TRBJ1-2; 7 bases align to TRBD1. The CDR3 has 13 residues. Germline-derived CDR1 and CDR2 are GTSNPN and SVGIG (reference sequence). Losses at the gene ends were 0 bases for V and 8 bases for J; bases not matched to a gene: 6. The CDR3 reads CAWSVRQGYGYTF. The CDR3 DNA follows: TGTGCCTGGAGTGTACGACAGGGTTACGGCTACACCTTC.

The gene calls are TRBV7-2 and TRBJ1-3; D remains unclear. V was shortened by 10 bases and J by 0 bases, with 10 bases between the two germline ends. The V gene's germline CDR1 is SGHTA and CDR2 FQGNSA. CDR3 size: 13 residues. The CDR3 loop is CATTSYSGNTIYF. The CDR3 bases are TGTGCCACCACATCGTACTCTGGAAACACCATATATTTT. The full variable domain, in which reference TRBV7-2 and TRBJ1-3 provide the parts outside the CDR3, is GAGVSQSPSNKVTEKGKDVELRCDPISGHTALYWYRQSLGQGLEFLIYFQGNSAPDKSGLPSDRFSAERTGGSVSTLTIQRTQQEDSAVYLCATTSYSGNTIYFGEGSWLTVV.

The chain joins TRBV19 to TRBJ2-7, with 7 positions matching TRBD1. The trim removed 1 base at V and 1 base at J, leaving 1 base unmatched. From germline, CDR1 is LNHDA and CDR2 SQIVND (reference sequence). The CDR3 is 14 residues long. CDR3 DNA sequence: TGTGCCAGTAGTATAGGGACAGGATCCTACGAGCAGTACTTC. Its protein is CASSIGTGSYEQYF.

This chain links TRBV7-3 with TRBJ2-1; TRBD1 agrees at 8 bases. CDR3 length: 16 residues. CDR1 and CDR2 (germline): SGHTA, FQGTGA. V was pared by 5 bases and J by 6 bases, with 12 bases of the junction left unmatched. The CDR3 region has the DNA TGTGCCAGCAGCACATCAGGGGGCGCCTTTATCAATGAGCAGTTCTTC. Amino acid sequence: CASSTSGGAFINEQFF.

The rearrangement joins TRBV29-1 to TRBJ2-2; the D gene is possibly TRBD1 (6 bases). The ends were cut back, 7 bases at V and 2 bases at J, with 17 bases in the middle. The CDR3 is made up of 15 amino acids. CDR1 is SQVTM, CDR2 ANQGSEA, per germline. The CDR3 nucleotides read TGCAGCGCCCTCGGAAGGGGGACAAACACCGGGGAGCTGTTTTTT. This sequence encodes CSALGRGTNTGELFF.

This chain joins TRBV7-3 and TRBJ2-1; D ambiguous. The CDR3 is 13 residues long. V lost 3 bases and J lost 8, with 11 bases in between. Germline CDR1 SGHTA, CDR2 FQGTGA. In DNA form, the CDR3 reads TGTGCCAGCAGCTTTATCGGTGGCGATGAGCAGTTCTTC. This gives the protein CASSFIGGDEQFF.

This chain joins TRBV10-3 and TRBJ1-3; 7 bases map to TRBD1. The V gene end was trimmed by 8 bases and the J gene end by 2 bases; junction bases not matched to a gene: 0. The CDR3 extends over 12 amino acids. The germline gives CDR1 ENHRY, CDR2 SYGVKD. The CDR3 nucleotides read TGTGCCATCGGGACAGCTGGAAACACCATATATTTT. Residues: CAIGTAGNTIYF.